The 25 T cell receptor beta chains below were found in one sample sequenced in a study of CD8 T cells in cerebrospinal fluid in Alzheimer's disease. TCRdb reprocessed the 10x single-cell sequencing reads, keeping one entry per CDR3 protein, no DNA. The table for this sample gives 1,100 to 1,500 distinct CDR3 sequences. Source material: cerebrospinal fluid. These receptors were taken from a human donor with mild cognitive impairment.

This clonotype is deemed medium-sized (0.01 to 0.1%) by its frequency. The chain couples TRBV11-2 to TRBJ2-2; TCRdb indicates TRBD2, and absent DNA this call remains unverified. Germline CDR1 is SGHAT and CDR2 is FQNNGV. The CDR3 has 13 amino acids. CDR3 loop: CASSTGLTGELFF.

Frequency places this clonotype as medium-sized. The chain combines TRBV7-9 with TRBJ2-3. The CDR3 runs 14 residues. From germline, CDR1 is SEHNR and CDR2 FQNEAQ (reference sequence). This CDR3 reads CASSHGPAGDTQYF.

This clonotype is classed as medium-sized by frequency. The rearrangement links TRBV7-8 to TRBJ1-1; as DNA is missing, the TRBD1 call by TCRdb cannot be tested. There are 14 residues in the CDR3. Germline-derived CDR1 and CDR2 are SGHVS and FQNEAQ. CDR3 sequence: CASSIGPGDTEAFF.

Its frequency marks this clonotype as medium-sized. The CDR3 region is CASSVGAGANSYEQYF. This sequence joins TRBV9 and TRBJ2-7; the D gene TCRdb calls, TRBD1, cannot be checked with no DNA. Germline-derived CDR1 and CDR2 are SGDLS and YYNGEE. The CDR3 is made up of 16 amino acids. The full variable domain, completed using reference TRBV9 and TRBJ2-7, is DSGVTQTPKHLITATGQRVTLRCSPRSGDLSVYWYQQSLDQGLQFLIQYYNGEERAKGNILERFSAQQFPDLHSELNLSSLELGDSALYFCASSVGAGANSYEQYFGPGTRLTVT.

This clonotype is large by frequency. The rearrangement uses TRBV5-1 and TRBJ2-6. Germline-derived CDR1 and CDR2 are SGHRS and YFSETQ. CDR3 length: 18 residues. The CDR3: CASSLVVGPSSGANVLTF. Supplemented by reference TRBV5-1 and TRBJ2-6, the full variable domain reads KAGVTQTPRYLIKTRGQQVTLSCSPISGHRSVSWYQQTPGQGLQFLFEYFSETQRNKGNFPGRFSGRQFSNSRSEMNVSTLELGDSALYLCASSLVVGPSSGANVLTFGAGSRLTVL.

Judged by frequency, this clonotype is medium-sized. The chain uses TRBV24-1 and TRBJ2-2; absent DNA, TCRdb's TRBD1 call cannot be checked. The CDR3 is 15 amino acids. Looked up from germline, CDR1 is KGHDR and CDR2 is SFDVKD. CDR3: CATSVPGGNTGELFF.

This clonotype registers medium-sized by frequency. This chain uses TRBV20-1 with TRBJ1-4; lacking DNA, the TRBD1 call made by TCRdb goes unchecked. Germline assignment: CDR1 DFQATT and CDR2 SNEGSKA (reference sequence). The CDR3 loop spans 13 amino acids. The CDR3 is CSASVRPGEKLFF.

The chain carries TRBV7-2 and TRBJ2-1; with no DNA, the TCRdb D assignment of TRBD2 cannot be verified. There are 14 residues in the CDR3. Germline V gives CDR1 SGHTA, CDR2 FQGNSA. The CDR3 sequence: CASLNGRVYNEQFF. Using reference TRBV7-2 and TRBJ2-1 for the parts outside the CDR3, the full variable domain is GAGVSQSPSNKVTEKGKDVELRCDPISGHTALYWYRQSLGQGLEFLIYFQGNSAPDKSGLPSDRFSAERTGGSVSTLTIQRTQQEDSAVYLCASLNGRVYNEQFFGPGTRLTVL.

The chain is built from TRBV6-1 and TRBJ1-3; checking the TCRdb D call of TRBD1 is not possible without DNA. This CDR3 has 15 amino acids. The germline V gene has CDR1 MNHNS and CDR2 SASEGT. CDR3 in amino acids: CASGNTGTTRNTIYF.

Considering frequency, this clonotype is medium-sized. V is TRBV29-1 and J is TRBJ2-1; TCRdb's D gene call, TRBD1, goes unchecked for lack of DNA. Germline CDR1 SQVTM, CDR2 ANQGSEA. CDR3 length: 15 residues. CDR3: CSVEGGGDRYNEQFF.

Its frequency marks this clonotype as medium-sized (0.01 to 0.1%). V is TRBV6-5 and J is TRBJ1-4. CDR1 is MNHEY and CDR2 is SVGAGI in the germline V gene. The CDR3 has 15 residues. The CDR3 spells CASSSRKLTNEKLFF.

This clonotype is identified as medium-sized from frequency. V and J are TRBV27 and TRBJ1-1. CDR1 and CDR2 from the germline V gene are MNHEY and SMNVEV (reference sequence). The CDR3 consists of 19 residues. CDR3: CASSIPYEITDGENTEAFF.

This clonotype shows up as medium-sized (0.01 to 0.1%) by frequency. The genes are TRBV20-1 and TRBJ1-5; TCRdb reports TRBD1, a call that lacks DNA to check it against. Per germline, CDR1 DFQATT and CDR2 SNEGSKA (reference sequence). CDR3 length: 18 amino acids. The CDR3 reads CSAKDRVGIAISNQPQHF.

By frequency, this clonotype registers medium-sized. The rearrangement uses TRBV20-1 and TRBJ1-1; lacking DNA, the TRBD1 call made by TCRdb goes unchecked. Germline lookup yields CDR1 DFQATT and CDR2 SNEGSKA (reference sequence). There are 15 residues in the CDR3. The CDR3 reads CSANDRGRSTAEAFF.

This clonotype is labeled medium-sized (0.01 to 0.1%) based on frequency. V is TRBV27 and J is TRBJ1-1. Germline CDR1 is MNHEY and CDR2 is SMNVEV (reference sequence). The CDR3 extends over 14 amino acids. The CDR3: CASRLVVGATEAFF.

By frequency, this clonotype is medium-sized (0.01 to 0.1%). The rearrangement uses TRBV12-3 or TRBV12-4 and TRBJ2-3; with no DNA, the TCRdb D assignment of TRBD2 cannot be verified. The CDR3 covers 16 residues. The CDR3 region is CASSSLAGGQTDTQYF.

Its frequency marks this clonotype as medium-sized. CDR3 protein: CASNPPGALYEQYF. The chain employs TRBV6-5 and TRBJ2-7; TCRdb's assignment of TRBD2 cannot be checked, as there is no DNA. The germline V gene encodes CDR1 MNHEY and CDR2 SVGAGI. The CDR3 covers 14 residues.

This clonotype is classed as medium-sized (0.01 to 0.1%) by frequency. The chain links TRBV20-1 to TRBJ2-2; TCRdb gives TRBD2 as the D gene, but with no DNA this cannot be confirmed. Germline CDR1 DFQATT, CDR2 SNEGSKA (reference sequence). The CDR3 loop spans 17 amino acids. CDR3 loop: CSARGGTSGGGTGELFF.

Its frequency marks this clonotype as medium-sized. This CDR3 is CASSSGQVLPLNQPQHF. This chain joins TRBV5-5 and TRBJ1-5; TCRdb picks TRBD1, but there is no DNA to check that call. Looked up from germline, CDR1 is SGHKS and CDR2 is YYEKEE (reference sequence). This CDR3 has 17 residues.

This clonotype is called medium-sized based on its frequency. CDR3 region: CASSSSGGRNQPQHF. This sequence joins TRBV9 and TRBJ1-5; TCRdb picks TRBD1, but there is no DNA to check that call. Germline lookup yields CDR1 SGDLS and CDR2 YYNGEE. This CDR3 region has 15 residues.

According to its frequency, this clonotype is large. The chain is built from TRBV12-3 or TRBV12-4 and TRBJ1-1. This CDR3 region has 14 residues. The CDR3 sequence is CASSLGRLNTEAFF.

This clonotype counts as medium-sized (0.01 to 0.1%) by frequency. The CDR3 sequence is CASSELAGYTDTQYF. V and J are TRBV6-4 and TRBJ2-3; TCRdb calls TRBD2, which cannot be checked without DNA. This CDR3 has 15 residues. The germline CDR1 and CDR2 sequences are MRHNA and SNTAGT.

Considering frequency, this clonotype is medium-sized. The rearrangement joins TRBV6-2 or TRBV6-3 to TRBJ1-2; TCRdb lists TRBD1, though no DNA is available to test this call. Germline CDR1 MNHEY, CDR2 SVGEGT. The CDR3 is 13 amino acids. This chain's CDR3 is CASVARSNYGYTF.

The chain recombines TRBV5-1 with TRBJ2-1; the TCRdb call, TRBD2, lacks DNA for checking. The CDR3 is made up of 16 amino acids. The germline gives CDR1 SGHRS, CDR2 YFSETQ. CDR3: CASSLGTSGTYNEQFF.

Considering frequency, this clonotype is medium-sized (0.01 to 0.1%). V usage is TRBV6-1 and J usage is TRBJ2-1; TCRdb proposes TRBD1, but this gene call is untestable without DNA. The CDR3 contains 12 residues. Germline V gives CDR1 MNHNS, CDR2 SASEGT. This CDR3 is CASSLRGVEQFF.